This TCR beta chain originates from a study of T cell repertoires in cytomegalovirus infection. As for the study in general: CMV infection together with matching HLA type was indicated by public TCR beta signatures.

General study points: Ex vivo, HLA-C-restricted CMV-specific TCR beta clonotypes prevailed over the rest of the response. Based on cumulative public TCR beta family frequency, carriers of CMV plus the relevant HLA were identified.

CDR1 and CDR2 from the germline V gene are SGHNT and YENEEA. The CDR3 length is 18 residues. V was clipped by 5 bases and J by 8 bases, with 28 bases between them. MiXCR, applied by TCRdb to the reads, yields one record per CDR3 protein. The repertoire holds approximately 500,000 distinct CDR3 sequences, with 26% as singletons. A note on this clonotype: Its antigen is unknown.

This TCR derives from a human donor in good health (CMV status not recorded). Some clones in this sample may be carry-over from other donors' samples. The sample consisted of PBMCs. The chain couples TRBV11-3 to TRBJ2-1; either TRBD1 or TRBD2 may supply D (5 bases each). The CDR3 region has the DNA TGTGCCAGCAGCACCAGGCACTACCCGGCGAGGGTAGGGGATGAGCAGTTCTTC. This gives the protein CASSTRHYPARVGDEQFF.